Below, 29 T cell receptor beta chains from the same sample are listed, as sequenced in a study of T cell repertoires in cytomegalovirus infection. Their antigens remain unidentified. Via MiXCR, TCRdb re-called the reads, giving one row per CDR3 protein. The table lists around 85,000 distinct CDR3 sequences, about half of them singletons. This specimen consisted of CD8+ T cells from cultured PBMCs, obtained from culture after CMV antigen stimulation. Receptors were obtained from a human donor in good health (CMV status not recorded). Some clones in this sample may be carry-over from other donors' samples.

The chain carries TRBV7-6 and TRBJ1-2; a weak D match, TRBD1 (6 bases). The CDR3 sequence is 13 residues long. Germline V lookup: CDR1 SGHVS, CDR2 FNYEAQ. The germline V and J ends were trimmed by 7 bases and 8 bases, with 17 bases remaining between them. The CDR3 nucleotides are TGTGCCAGCACCCAAGGGGGAGGGCGCGGCTACACCTTC. Translating it yields CASTQGGGRGYTF.

The V gene is TRBV28, the J gene TRBJ2-1, with TRBD2 matching over 8 bases. The CDR3 spans 16 residues. The V segment lost 6 bases and the J segment 2 bases; nucleotides outside the gene matches: 9. CDR1 is MDHEN, CDR2 SYDVKM, per germline. The chain's CDR3 is CASSPSTGLAYNEQFF. The CDR3 DNA reads as TGTGCCAGCAGCCCCTCCACGGGACTAGCCTACAATGAGCAGTTCTTC.

The chain combines TRBV27 with TRBJ1-5; TRBD1 is a possible D gene (5 bases). Germline V lookup: CDR1 MNHEY, CDR2 SMNVEV (reference sequence). The CDR3 runs 14 residues. Trimming left V 0 bases short and J 6 bases short, with 9 bases between. DNA of the CDR3: TGTGCCAGCAGTTTATCTCAGGGAAGTCAGCCCCAGCATTTT. Translating gives CASSLSQGSQPQHF.

This chain uses TRBV20-1 with TRBJ2-5; the match to TRBD2 covers 9 bases. The CDR3 has 15 amino acids. J was trimmed by 4 bases and V by 6 bases; bases with no gene match: 12. Germline assignment: CDR1 DFQATT and CDR2 SNEGSKA (reference sequence). CDR3 residues: CSASRSGGVLETQYF. CDR3 nucleotide sequence: TGCAGTGCCAGTCGTAGCGGGGGAGTCTTAGAGACCCAGTACTTC.

This clonotype was counted at least ten times. The chain has TRBV7-6 and TRBJ2-7; 7 bases line up with TRBD2. The CDR3 is made up of 15 amino acids. Germline lookup yields CDR1 SGHVS and CDR2 FNYEAQ. Trimming removed 1 base from V and 4 bases from J; junction bases left unmatched: 7. CDR3 nucleotides: TGTGCCAGCAGCTTAGAGCAGCGGGGTAATTACGAGCAGTACTTC. Its protein product is CASSLEQRGNYEQYF.

The J gene is TRBJ1-2, the V gene TRBV29-1; D is uncertain. CDR1 and CDR2 (germline): SQVTM, ANQGSEA. CDR3 length: 17 residues. The germline V and J ends were trimmed by 4 bases and 5 bases, with 26 bases remaining between them. The CDR3 DNA follows: TGCAGCGTTGCCGGGTCGGTTACCGATTCGAGTTTTTATGGCTACACCTTC. Protein: CSVAGSVTDSSFYGYTF.

The CDR3 protein is CASSLGAGHQETQYF. Here the CDR3 DNA reads TGTGCCAGCAGCTTAGGGGCAGGACACCAAGAGACCCAGTACTTC. The V call is TRBV7-2, the J call TRBJ2-5; unclear D gene. Germline V CDR1 and CDR2: SGHTA, FQGNSA. V gave up 1 base and J gave up 0 bases, with 9 bases separating them. The CDR3 has 15 residues.

This chain joins TRBV10-3 and TRBJ2-6, with TRBD1 identical over 8 bases. V lost 0 bases and J lost 4; bases outside the gene matches: 14. CDR3 length equals 20 residues. CDR1 is ENHRY and CDR2 is SYGVKD in the germline V gene. The chain's CDR3 is CAISESKWQGASWGANVLTF. CDR3 coding DNA: TGTGCCATCAGTGAGTCGAAGTGGCAGGGGGCATCGTGGGGGGCCAACGTCCTGACTTTC.

The rearrangement uses TRBV27 and TRBJ1-1; 10 positions match TRBD1. CDR1 and CDR2 (germline): MNHEY, SMNVEV (reference sequence). J was trimmed by 5 bases and V by 5 bases; bases with no gene match: 5. The CDR3 loop spans 14 amino acids. DNA for the CDR3: TGTGCCAGCAGTCCCGGGACAGGGGCGACTGAAGCTTTCTTT. Protein product: CASSPGTGATEAFF.

CDR3 in amino acids: CASSLEAGSYYEQYF. In DNA, the CDR3 is TGTGCCAGCAGCTTAGAGGCAGGGTCCTACTACGAGCAGTACTTC. V usage is TRBV7-9 and J usage is TRBJ2-7; TRBD1 is a possible D gene (5 bases). This CDR3 contains 15 residues. V lost 1 base to trimming and J lost 3 bases, with 13 bases between them. The germline CDR1 and CDR2 sequences are SEHNR and FQNEAQ (reference sequence).

This clonotype occurred once. One end of the junction varies from germline; a read error may be responsible. The chain carries TRBV10-3 and TRBJ1-2, with D possibly TRBD1 on 6 matching bases. The V gene's germline CDR1 is ENHRY and CDR2 SYGVKD. The CDR3 loop spans 14 amino acids. DNA of the CDR3: TGTGCCATCAGTGACTTCCAGGGGAGCTATGGCTTCACCTTC. Translation gives CAISDFQGSYGFTF.

V gene TRBV18 combines with J gene TRBJ2-3; D not certain. The V gene lost 3 bases and the J gene lost 5 bases, with 12 bases spanning the gap. The CDR3 sequence is 14 residues long. From germline, CDR1 is KGHSH and CDR2 LQKENI. CDR3 coding DNA: TGTGCCAGCTCACCCCGGTCCATCGGAGATACGCAGTATTTT. It is translated as CASSPRSIGDTQYF.

The J gene is TRBJ2-7, the V gene TRBV12-3 or TRBV12-4; 9 nucleotides match TRBD2. The CDR3 has 16 residues. The ends lost 3 bases at V and 4 bases at J; junction bases unmatched: 10. DNA for the CDR3: TGTGCCAGCAGTTTCGAGCTAGCGGGATCGTTGTACGAGCAGTACTTC. Encoded protein: CASSFELAGSLYEQYF.

V gene TRBV28 combines with J gene TRBJ2-2, with D perhaps given as TRBD1 or TRBD2 (5 bases each). V was shortened by 3 bases and J by 4 bases, with 12 bases between the two germline ends. The germline V gene has CDR1 MDHEN and CDR2 SYDVKM. CDR3 length equals 15 residues. Written as DNA, the CDR3 is TGTGCCAGCAGTTTCGGGACGGAGAGCACCGGGGAGCTGTTTTTT. Translated: CASSFGTESTGELFF.

The genes are TRBV25-1 and TRBJ2-7; tentatively, D is TRBD1 (5 bases). Trimming took off 3 bases at V and 2 bases at J, with 8 bases between the two ends. There are 13 residues in the CDR3. Germline V gene data show CDR1 as MGHDK and CDR2 as SYGVNS. The CDR3 protein is CASSDGQTYEQYF. For the CDR3, the DNA is TGTGCCAGCAGTGACGGACAAACCTACGAGCAGTACTTC.

This clonotype was detected a few times. The chain joins TRBV7-8 to TRBJ1-2, with TRBD1 as a possible D gene (6 bases). Trimming stripped 4 bases from V and 8 bases from J, with 8 bases between. Germline values: CDR1 SGHVS, CDR2 FQNEAQ. This CDR3 contains 11 residues. The CDR3, as DNA: TGTGCCAGCAGCTCTGACAGGGGCTACACCTTC. Its translation is CASSSDRGYTF.

The V and J genes are TRBV28 and TRBJ2-3; D is possibly TRBD2 (6 bases). CDR1 and CDR2 from the germline V gene are MDHEN and SYDVKM. The CDR3 totals 14 residues. The V end lost 7 bases, the J end lost 3 bases, and 14 bases lay between the germline ends. The CDR3 loop reads CASTPLATTDTQYF. CDR3 nucleotide sequence: TGTGCCAGCACCCCCCTAGCGACTACAGATACGCAGTATTTT. Based on the CDR3 plus reference TRBV28 and TRBJ2-3, the full variable domain is DVKVTQSSRYLVKRTGEKVFLECVQDMDHENMFWYRQDPGLGLRLIYFSYDVKMKEKGDIPEGYSVSREKKERFSLILESASTNQTSMYLCASTPLATTDTQYFGPGTRLTVL.

The chain links TRBV7-3 to TRBJ2-1, with 7 bases fitting TRBD2. The V gene end was trimmed by 2 bases and the J gene end by 0 bases; junction bases not matched to a gene: 7. This CDR3 has 17 residues. Germline lookup yields CDR1 SGHTA and CDR2 FQGTGA. The CDR3 reads CASSLAAGESSYNEQFF. In DNA, the CDR3 is TGTGCCAGCAGCTTAGCCGCGGGAGAGAGCTCCTACAATGAGCAGTTCTTC.

CDR3 bases: TGTGCCAGCAGCTCCCTGGCGGGGAGCTCCTACAATGAGCAGTTCTTC. Translation gives CASSSLAGSSYNEQFF. The rearrangement uses TRBV7-3 and TRBJ2-1, with D possibly being TRBD2 (6 bases). Germline assignment: CDR1 SGHTA and CDR2 FQGTGA. The CDR3 spans 16 residues. Between the trimmed V and J ends, which lost 4 bases and 0 bases, there was a span of 13 bases.

The rearrangement uses TRBV4-1 and TRBJ2-5; 8 nucleotides match TRBD2. Germline V gives CDR1 MGHRA, CDR2 YSYEKL. V trimming: 5 bases; J trimming: 3 bases; junction bases outside the gene matches: 5. CDR3 length: 14 residues. CDR3 DNA: TGCGCCAGCAGCTCGCGGGGGGACGAAGAGACCCAGTACTTC. Protein product: CASSSRGDEETQYF.

This sequence joins TRBV27 and TRBJ2-1, with 8 bases lining up with TRBD2. V was pared by 2 bases and J by 14 bases, with 5 bases of the junction left unmatched. The CDR3 is made up of 12 amino acids. Germline V gene sequence: CDR1 MNHEY, CDR2 SMNVEV (reference sequence). CDR3 loop: CASSLPGLEEFF. The CDR3 DNA reads as TGTGCCAGCAGTTTACCGGGACTAGAAGAGTTCTTC.

There are a few counts of this clonotype. The chain joins TRBV7-9 to TRBJ1-2; no reliable D call. The length of the CDR3 is 16 residues. CDR1 SEHNR and CDR2 FQNEAQ come from the germline V gene (reference sequence). V lost 0 bases and J lost 6, with 17 bases in between. The CDR3 region is CASSLAIGQLVDGYTF. The CDR3 coding sequence is TGTGCCAGCAGCTTAGCCATTGGGCAGCTCGTCGATGGCTACACCTTC.

The V gene is TRBV7-2, the J gene TRBJ1-3; 8 nucleotides align to TRBD1. This CDR3 has 17 residues. The germline V gene has CDR1 SGHTA and CDR2 FQGNSA. Trimming cost V 4 bases and J 0 bases; bases outside gene matches: 8. The CDR3 region is CASSYNRGGSSGNTIYF. As DNA, the CDR3 is TGTGCCAGCAGCTATAACAGGGGGGGTAGCTCTGGAAACACCATATATTTT.

Worth noting for this clonotype: The CDR3 does not end in the conserved phenylalanine or tryptophan, so this is likely a read error. The V gene is TRBV12-3 or TRBV12-4, the J gene TRBJ2-1; 10 bases fit TRBD2. The CDR3 has 17 residues. Trimming took 3 bases from V and 4 from J; bases not matched to a gene: 9. CDR3 region: CASSFPPLAGAYNEQFL. CDR3 nucleotides: TGTGCCAGCAGTTTCCCGCCCCTAGCGGGAGCTTACAATGAGCAGTTCTTA.

The chain combines TRBV7-9 with TRBJ2-1; 8 nucleotides align to TRBD1. V shed 1 base, J shed 3 bases, and the junction held 5 bases outside the gene matches. This CDR3 is 16 amino acids long. Looked up from germline, CDR1 is SEHNR and CDR2 is FQNEAQ (reference sequence). The chain's CDR3 is CASSLVTGGFYNEQFF. The CDR3 nucleotides are TGTGCCAGCAGCTTAGTAACAGGGGGGTTCTACAATGAGCAGTTCTTC.

This clonotype has just a few counts. This chain uses TRBV7-8 with TRBJ2-7, with D uncertain. Trimming pared 1 base from V and 2 bases from J, leaving 12 bases between. Germline V CDR1 and CDR2: SGHVS, FQNEAQ. CDR3 length: 15 amino acids. CDR3 sequence reads: CASSLGYLLPYEQYF. The DNA for the CDR3 is TGTGCCAGCAGCTTAGGCTATTTGCTCCCCTACGAGCAGTACTTC.

The genes are TRBV6-1 and TRBJ2-7; D is possibly TRBD1 or TRBD2 (5 bases each). CDR3 length: 14 amino acids. Germline CDR1 is MNHNS and CDR2 is SASEGT. V shed 2 bases and J shed 2 bases, with 10 bases lying between them. CDR3 in amino acids: CASSERLQAYEQYF. The CDR3 DNA reads as TGTGCCAGCAGTGAACGACTACAGGCCTACGAGCAGTACTTC.

The sample holds a few counts of this clonotype. The chain is built from TRBV7-9 and TRBJ2-2; D is perhaps TRBD1 (5 bases). CDR3 length equals 15 residues. Germline V gene lookup returns CDR1 SEHNR and CDR2 FQNEAQ (reference sequence). V was shortened by 1 base and J by 0 bases, with 6 bases between the two germline ends. Here the CDR3 DNA reads TGTGCCAGCAGCTTAGGCAGGGCGAACACCGGGGAGCTGTTTTTT. It translates to CASSLGRANTGELFF.

The rearrangement links TRBV12-3 or TRBV12-4 to TRBJ1-4, with D uncertain. This CDR3 is built from 15 residues. V was shortened by 7 bases and J by 2 bases, with 14 bases between the two germline ends. The CDR3: CASTAEGGTNEKLFF. DNA of the CDR3: TGTGCCAGCACCGCGGAGGGTGGGACTAATGAAAAACTGTTTTTT.